There are a few counts of the clone carrying this T cell receptor beta chain. Its target is not known. The data stem from a study of T cells in Graves' hyperthyroidism and ophthalmopathy. Study-level findings and limits: Most thyroid clonotypes that were expanded above 0.001 also turned up in blood.

Researchers amplified the TCR beta CDR3 regions from RNA transcripts. RT-PCR in the first round (using the HTBI primer set) targeted the TCR CDR3. TCRdb ran MiXCR on the multiplex PCR reads and lists one entry per CDR3 protein. The data show some 490,000 distinct CDR3 sequences, about 22% seen once. This clonotype was obtained from a woman in her seventies with Graves' ophthalmopathy. Sequenced material: blood.

The CDR3 region has the DNA TGTGCCAGCAGCTTTAATCCAACGAACACCGGGGAGCTGTTTTTT. Its translation: CASSFNPTNTGELFF. The rearrangement uses TRBV5-5 and TRBJ2-2; D remains ambiguous. CDR1 and CDR2 (germline): SGHKS, YYEKEE (reference sequence). The V end lost 2 bases, the J end lost 0 bases, and 8 bases lay between the germline ends. The CDR3 is 15 residues long.